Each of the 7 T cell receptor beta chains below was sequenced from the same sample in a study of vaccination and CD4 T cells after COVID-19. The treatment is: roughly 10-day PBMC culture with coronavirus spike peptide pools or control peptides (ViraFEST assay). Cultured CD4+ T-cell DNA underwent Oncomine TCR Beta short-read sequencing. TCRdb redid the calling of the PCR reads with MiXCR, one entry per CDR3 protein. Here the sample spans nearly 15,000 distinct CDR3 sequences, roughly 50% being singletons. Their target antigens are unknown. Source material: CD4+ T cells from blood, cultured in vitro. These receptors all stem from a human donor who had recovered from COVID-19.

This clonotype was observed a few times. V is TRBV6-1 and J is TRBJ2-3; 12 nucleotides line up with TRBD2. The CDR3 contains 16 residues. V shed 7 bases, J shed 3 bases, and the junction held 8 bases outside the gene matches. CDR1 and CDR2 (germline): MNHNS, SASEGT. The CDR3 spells CASTWTSGIGTDTQYF. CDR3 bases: TGTGCCAGCACATGGACTAGCGGGATCGGTACAGATACGCAGTATTTT.

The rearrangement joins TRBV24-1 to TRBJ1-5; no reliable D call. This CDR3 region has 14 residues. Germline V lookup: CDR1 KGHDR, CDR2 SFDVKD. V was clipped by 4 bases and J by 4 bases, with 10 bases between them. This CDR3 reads CATSEARRNQPQHF. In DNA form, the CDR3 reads TGTGCCACCAGTGAAGCCCGACGTAATCAGCCCCAGCATTTT.

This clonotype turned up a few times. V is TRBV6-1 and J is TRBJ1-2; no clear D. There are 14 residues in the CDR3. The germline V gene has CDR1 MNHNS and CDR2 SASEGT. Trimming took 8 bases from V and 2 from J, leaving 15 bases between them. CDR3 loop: CASVSTGTNYGYTF. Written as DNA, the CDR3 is TGTGCCAGCGTATCAACGGGAACGAACTATGGCTACACCTTC.

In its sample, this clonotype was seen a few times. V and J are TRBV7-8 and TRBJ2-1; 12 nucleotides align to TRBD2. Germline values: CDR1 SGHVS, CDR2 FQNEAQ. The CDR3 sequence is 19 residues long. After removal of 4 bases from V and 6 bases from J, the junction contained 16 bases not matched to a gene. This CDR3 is CASSSSPSGRALQGNEQFF. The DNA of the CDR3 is TGTGCCAGCAGCTCCTCCCCTAGCGGGAGGGCCCTACAGGGCAATGAGCAGTTCTTC.

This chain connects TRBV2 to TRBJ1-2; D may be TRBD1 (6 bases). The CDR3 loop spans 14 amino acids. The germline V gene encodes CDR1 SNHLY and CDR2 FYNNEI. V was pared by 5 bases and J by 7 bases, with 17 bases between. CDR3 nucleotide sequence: TGTGCCAGCAGTACACAGGGATCAGCCAGTGGCTACACCTTC. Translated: CASSTQGSASGYTF. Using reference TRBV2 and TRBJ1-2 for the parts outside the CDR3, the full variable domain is EPEVTQTPSHQVTQMGQEVILRCVPISNHLYFYWYRQILGQKVEFLVSFYNNEISEKSEIFDDQFSVERPDGSNFTLKIRSTKLEDSAMYFCASSTQGSASGYTFGSGTRLTVV.

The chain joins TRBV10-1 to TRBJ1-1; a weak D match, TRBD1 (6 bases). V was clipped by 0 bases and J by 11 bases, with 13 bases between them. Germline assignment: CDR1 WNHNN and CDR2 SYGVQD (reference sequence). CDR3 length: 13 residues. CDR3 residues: CASSESFLGAAFF. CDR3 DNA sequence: TGCGCCAGCAGTGAGTCGTTTTTGGGGGCGGCTTTCTTT.

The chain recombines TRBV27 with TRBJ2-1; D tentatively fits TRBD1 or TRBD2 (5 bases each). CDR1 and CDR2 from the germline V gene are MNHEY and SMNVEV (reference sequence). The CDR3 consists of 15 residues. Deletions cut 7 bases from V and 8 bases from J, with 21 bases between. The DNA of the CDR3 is TGTGCCAGCATGTTTGGGGGACGCTTTATGGATGAGCAGTTCTTC. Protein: CASMFGGRFMDEQFF.